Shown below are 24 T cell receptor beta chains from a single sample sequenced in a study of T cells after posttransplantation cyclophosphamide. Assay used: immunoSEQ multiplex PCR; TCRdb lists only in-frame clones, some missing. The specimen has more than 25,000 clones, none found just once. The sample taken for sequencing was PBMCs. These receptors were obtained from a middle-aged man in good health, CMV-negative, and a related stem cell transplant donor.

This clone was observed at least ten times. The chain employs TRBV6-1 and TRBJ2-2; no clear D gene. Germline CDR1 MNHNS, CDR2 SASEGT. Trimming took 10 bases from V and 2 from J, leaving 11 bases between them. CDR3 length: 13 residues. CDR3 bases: TGTGCCATCAGACTGCAAAACACCGGGGAGCTGTTTTTT. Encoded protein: CAIRLQNTGELFF.

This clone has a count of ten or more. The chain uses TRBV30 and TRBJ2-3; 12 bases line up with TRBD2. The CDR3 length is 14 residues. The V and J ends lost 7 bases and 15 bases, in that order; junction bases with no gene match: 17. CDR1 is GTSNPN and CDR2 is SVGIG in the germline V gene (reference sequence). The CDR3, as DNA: TGTGCCTCCCAGCTAGCGGGAGGGCCACGTAGACAATATTTT. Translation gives CASQLAGGPRRQYF. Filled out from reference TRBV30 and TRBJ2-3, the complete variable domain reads SQTIHQWPATLVQPVGSPLSLECTVEGTSNPNLYWYRQAAGRGLQLLFYSVGIGQISSEVPQNLSASRPQDRQFILSSKKLLLSDSGFYLCASQLAGGPRRQYFGPGTRLTVL.

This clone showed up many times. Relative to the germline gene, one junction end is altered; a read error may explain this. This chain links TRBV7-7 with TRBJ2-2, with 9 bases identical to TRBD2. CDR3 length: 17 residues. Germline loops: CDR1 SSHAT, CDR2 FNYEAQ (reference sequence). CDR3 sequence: CASSSSSGGGAVGELFF. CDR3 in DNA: TGTGCTAGCAGCTCCTCTTCGGGCGGGGGGGCTGTCGGGGAGCTGTTTTTT.

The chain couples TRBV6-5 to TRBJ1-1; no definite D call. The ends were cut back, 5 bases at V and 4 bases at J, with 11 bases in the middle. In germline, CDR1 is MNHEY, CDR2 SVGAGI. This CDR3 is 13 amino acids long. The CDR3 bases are TGTGCCAGCAGTGAACTACTTACCACTGAAGCTTTCTTT. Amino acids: CASSELLTTEAFF.

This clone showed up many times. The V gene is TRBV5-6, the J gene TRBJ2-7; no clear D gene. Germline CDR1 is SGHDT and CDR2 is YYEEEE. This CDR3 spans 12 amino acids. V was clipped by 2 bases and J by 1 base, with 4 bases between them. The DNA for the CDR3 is TGTGCCAGCAGCTTTCAATCCTACGAGCAGTACTTC. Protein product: CASSFQSYEQYF.

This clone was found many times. The CDR3 bases are TGTGCCAGCAGCTTGGAGCTAGCGGGGGCAGATACGCAGTATTTT. Its translation: CASSLELAGADTQYF. The chain carries TRBV7-3 and TRBJ2-3; 10 bases fit TRBD2. The germline V gene has CDR1 SGHTA and CDR2 FQGTGA. The CDR3 extends over 15 amino acids. V shed 3 bases, J shed 4 bases, and the junction held 4 bases outside the gene matches.

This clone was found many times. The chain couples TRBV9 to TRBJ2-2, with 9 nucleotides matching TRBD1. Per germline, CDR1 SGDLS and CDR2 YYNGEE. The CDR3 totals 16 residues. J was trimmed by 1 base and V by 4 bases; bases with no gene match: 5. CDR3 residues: CASSPRGQGNTGELFF. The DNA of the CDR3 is TGTGCCAGCAGCCCTAGGGGACAGGGGAACACCGGGGAGCTGTTTTTT. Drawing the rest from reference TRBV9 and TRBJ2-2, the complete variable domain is DSGVTQTPKHLITATGQRVTLRCSPRSGDLSVYWYQQSLDQGLQFLIQYYNGEERAKGNILERFSAQQFPDLHSELNLSSLELGDSALYFCASSPRGQGNTGELFFGEGSRLTVL.

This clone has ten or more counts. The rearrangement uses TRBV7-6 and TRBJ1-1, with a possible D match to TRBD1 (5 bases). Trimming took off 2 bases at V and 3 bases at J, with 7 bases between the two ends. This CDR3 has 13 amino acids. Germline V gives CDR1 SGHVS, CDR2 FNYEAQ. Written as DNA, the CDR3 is TGTGCCAGCAGCTTACGGGGGGACACTGAAGCTTTCTTT. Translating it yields CASSLRGDTEAFF.

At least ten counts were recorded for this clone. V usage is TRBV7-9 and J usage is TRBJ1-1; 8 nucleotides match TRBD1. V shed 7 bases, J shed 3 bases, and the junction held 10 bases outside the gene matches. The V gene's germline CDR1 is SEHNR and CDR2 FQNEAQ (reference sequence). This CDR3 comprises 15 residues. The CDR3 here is CASNEWTGRDTEAFF. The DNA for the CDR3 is TGTGCCAGCAACGAATGGACAGGGAGGGACACTGAAGCTTTCTTT. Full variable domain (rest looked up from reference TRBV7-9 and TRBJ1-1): DTGVSQNPRHKITKRGQNVTFRCDPISEHNRLYWYRQTLGQGPEFLTYFQNEAQLEKSRLLSDRFSAERPKGSFSTLEIQRTEQGDSAMYLCASNEWTGRDTEAFFGQGTRLTVV.

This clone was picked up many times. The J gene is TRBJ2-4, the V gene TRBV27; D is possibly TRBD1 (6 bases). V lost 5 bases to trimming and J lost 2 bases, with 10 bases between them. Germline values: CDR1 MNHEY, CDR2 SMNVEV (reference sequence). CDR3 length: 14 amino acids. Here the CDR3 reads CASSPQGPKNIQYF. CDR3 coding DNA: TGTGCCAGCAGTCCGCAGGGGCCCAAAAACATTCAGTACTTC.

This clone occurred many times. For the CDR3, the DNA is TGTGCCAGTAGTGGAGTTACAGGTAGCAATCAGCCCCAGCATTTT. Protein product: CASSGVTGSNQPQHF. This rearrangement joins TRBV19 to TRBJ1-5, with D possibly TRBD1 on 5 matching bases. The ends were cut back, 5 bases at V and 0 bases at J, with 11 bases in the middle. This CDR3 has 15 amino acids. Germline V gene data show CDR1 as LNHDA and CDR2 as SQIVND (reference sequence).

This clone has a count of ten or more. The CDR3 DNA reads TGTGCCTGCCTTGACGCTAAGGCCGGGGACACTGAAGCTTTCTTT. Protein sequence: CACLDAKAGDTEAFF. The V gene is TRBV6-5, the J gene TRBJ1-1; no definite D call. V lost 11 bases to trimming and J lost 3 bases, with 22 bases between them. Germline V CDR1 and CDR2: MNHEY, SVGAGI. This CDR3 is 15 amino acids long.

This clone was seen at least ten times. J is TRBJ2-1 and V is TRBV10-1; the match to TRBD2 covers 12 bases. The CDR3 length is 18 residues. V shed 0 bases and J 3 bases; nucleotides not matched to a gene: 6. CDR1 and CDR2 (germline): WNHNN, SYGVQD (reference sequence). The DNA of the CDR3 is TGCGCCAGCAGTGAGTCTATCCTAGCGGGGGGGTACTACAATGAGCAGTTCTTC. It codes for CASSESILAGGYYNEQFF.

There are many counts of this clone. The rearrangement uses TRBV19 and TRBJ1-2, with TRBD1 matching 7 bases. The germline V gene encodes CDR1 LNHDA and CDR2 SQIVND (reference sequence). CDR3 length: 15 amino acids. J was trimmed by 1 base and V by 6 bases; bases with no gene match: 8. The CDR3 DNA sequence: TGTGCCAGTAGCGACAGGGCAAGCTTTAACTATGGCTACACCTTC. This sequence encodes CASSDRASFNYGYTF. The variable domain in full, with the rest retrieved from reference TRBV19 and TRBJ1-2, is DGGITQSPKYLFRKEGQNVTLSCEQNLNHDAMYWYRQDPGQGLRLIYYSQIVNDFQKGDIAEGYSVSREKKESFPLTVTSAQKNPTAFYLCASSDRASFNYGYTFGSGTRLTVV.

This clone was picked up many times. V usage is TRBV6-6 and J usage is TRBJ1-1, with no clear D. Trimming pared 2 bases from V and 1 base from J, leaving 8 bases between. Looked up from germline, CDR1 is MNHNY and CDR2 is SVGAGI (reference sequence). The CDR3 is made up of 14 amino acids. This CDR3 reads CASSYGQPNTEAFF. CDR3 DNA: TGTGCCAGCAGTTACGGGCAGCCGAACACTGAAGCTTTCTTT.

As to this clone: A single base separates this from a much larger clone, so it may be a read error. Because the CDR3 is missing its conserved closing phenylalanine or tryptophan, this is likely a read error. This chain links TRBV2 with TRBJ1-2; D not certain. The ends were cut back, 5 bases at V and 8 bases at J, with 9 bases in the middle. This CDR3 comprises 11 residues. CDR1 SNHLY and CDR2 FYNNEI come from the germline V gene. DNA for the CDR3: TGTGCCAGCAGTTATTCAGGAGGCTACACCCTC. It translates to CASSYSGGYTL.

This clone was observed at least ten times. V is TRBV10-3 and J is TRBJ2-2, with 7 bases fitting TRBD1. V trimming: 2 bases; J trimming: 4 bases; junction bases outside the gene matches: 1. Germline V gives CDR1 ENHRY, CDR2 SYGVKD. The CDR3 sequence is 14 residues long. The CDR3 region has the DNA TGTGCCATCAGTGAGGGACAGGCCACCGGGGAGCTGTTTTTT. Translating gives CAISEGQATGELFF.

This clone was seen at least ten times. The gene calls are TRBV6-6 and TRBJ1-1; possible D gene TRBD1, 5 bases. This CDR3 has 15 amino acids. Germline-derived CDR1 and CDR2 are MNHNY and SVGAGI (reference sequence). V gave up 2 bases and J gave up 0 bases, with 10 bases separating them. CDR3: CASSYGGALNTEAFF. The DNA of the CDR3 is TGTGCCAGCAGTTACGGAGGGGCTTTGAACACTGAAGCTTTCTTT.

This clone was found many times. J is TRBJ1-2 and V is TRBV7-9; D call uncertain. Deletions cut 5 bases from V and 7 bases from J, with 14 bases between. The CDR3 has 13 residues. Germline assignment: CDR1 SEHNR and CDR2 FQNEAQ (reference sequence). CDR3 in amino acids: CASSPDKYSGYTF. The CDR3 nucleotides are TGTGCCAGCAGCCCAGACAAATATAGTGGCTACACCTTC.

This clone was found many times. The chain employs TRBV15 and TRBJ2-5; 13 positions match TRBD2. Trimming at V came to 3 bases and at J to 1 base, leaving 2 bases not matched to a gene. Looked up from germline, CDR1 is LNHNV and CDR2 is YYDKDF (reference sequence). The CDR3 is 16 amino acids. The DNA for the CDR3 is TGTGCCACCAGCAGCGGACTAGCGGGGGTCCAAGAGACCCAGTACTTC. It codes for CATSSGLAGVQETQYF.

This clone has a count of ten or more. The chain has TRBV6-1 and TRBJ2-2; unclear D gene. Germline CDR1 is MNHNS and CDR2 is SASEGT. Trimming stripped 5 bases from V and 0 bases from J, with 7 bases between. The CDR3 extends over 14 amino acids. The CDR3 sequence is CASSPRSNTGELFF. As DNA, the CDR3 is TGTGCCAGCAGTCCCAGATCGAACACCGGGGAGCTGTTTTTT.

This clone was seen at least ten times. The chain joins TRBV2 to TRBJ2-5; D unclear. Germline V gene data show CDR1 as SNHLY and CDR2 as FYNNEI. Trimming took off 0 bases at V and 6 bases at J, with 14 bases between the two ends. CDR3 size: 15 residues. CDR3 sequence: CASSEALEVLKTQYF. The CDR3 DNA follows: TGTGCCAGCAGTGAAGCGCTTGAGGTATTAAAGACCCAGTACTTC.

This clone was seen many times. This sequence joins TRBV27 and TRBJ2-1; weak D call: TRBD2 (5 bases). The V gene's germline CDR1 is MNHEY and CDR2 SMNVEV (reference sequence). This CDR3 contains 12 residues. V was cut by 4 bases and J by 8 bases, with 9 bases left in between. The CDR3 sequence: CASSYRGHEQFF. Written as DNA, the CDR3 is TGTGCCAGCAGTTACCGGGGTCATGAGCAGTTCTTC.

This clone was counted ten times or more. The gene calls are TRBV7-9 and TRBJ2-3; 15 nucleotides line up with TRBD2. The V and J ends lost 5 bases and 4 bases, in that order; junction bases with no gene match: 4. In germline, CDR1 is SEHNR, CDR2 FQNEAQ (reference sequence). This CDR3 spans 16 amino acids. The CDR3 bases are TGTGCCAGCAGCGTTGGACTAGCGGGGGGGGCAGATACGCAGTATTTT. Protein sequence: CASSVGLAGGADTQYF.